A single sample is the source of the 25 T cell receptor beta chains below, sequenced in a study of Graves' ophthalmopathy and Graves' hyperthyroidism. The sequenced template was RNA, covering the TCR beta CDR3 region. HTBI primers were used in a first-round RT-PCR, which preceded a second-round multiplex PCR. TCRdb re-called the multiplex PCR reads with MiXCR, one entry per CDR3 protein. Seen here are a few hundred thousand distinct CDR3 sequences, roughly 21% observed once, and the top ten hold approximately 40%. Sequencing used peripheral blood. Receptor source: a woman between 50 and 59 years old with Graves' ophthalmopathy.

There are many counts of this clonotype. The V gene is TRBV12-3 or TRBV12-4, the J gene TRBJ2-4; D possibly corresponds to TRBD1 (6 bases). The V end lost 6 bases, the J end lost 4 bases, and 13 bases lay between the germline ends. The CDR3 consists of 14 residues. The CDR3 nucleotides read TGTGCCAGCAGAGGACAGTACCCGAAAAACATTCAGTACTTC. This gives the protein CASRGQYPKNIQYF.

The sample holds many counts of this clonotype. This CDR3 reads CASSDSAAVAKNIQYF. The CDR3 region has the DNA TGTGCCAGCAGTGATTCTGCGGCTGTAGCCAAAAACATTCAGTACTTC. The chain employs TRBV2 and TRBJ2-4; D not certain. The length of the CDR3 is 16 residues. CDR1 and CDR2 (germline): SNHLY, FYNNEI. Trimming shortened V by 3 bases and J by 0 bases, and 12 bases separated the two germline ends.

This clonotype was observed many times. The rearrangement links TRBV12-3 or TRBV12-4 to TRBJ1-1; the D is unclear. Trimming cost V 2 bases and J 10 bases, with 11 bases left between them. The CDR3 has 12 amino acids. The CDR3, as DNA: TGTGCCAGCAGTTTATTTTCCCCCCCAGCTTTCTTT. Translation gives CASSLFSPPAFF.

This clonotype has ten or more counts. V and J are TRBV10-3 and TRBJ2-5; perhaps TRBD1 as D (6 bases). CDR3 size: 13 residues. Trimming pared 4 bases from V and 4 bases from J, leaving 10 bases between. Germline V gives CDR1 ENHRY, CDR2 SYGVKD. The DNA of the CDR3 is TGTGCCATCAGTGCCGGGACATCAGAGACCCAGTACTTC. It specifies CAISAGTSETQYF.

The chain has TRBV7-8 and TRBJ2-7, with D perhaps TRBD2 (7 bases). V was clipped by 3 bases and J by 5 bases, with 23 bases between them. Germline V gene lookup returns CDR1 SGHVS and CDR2 FQNEAQ. The CDR3 extends over 17 amino acids. The chain's CDR3 is CASSFRRGGVGSDEQYF. The CDR3 DNA sequence: TGTGCCAGCAGCTTCCGCCGAGGGGGGGTGGGGAGTGACGAGCAGTACTTC.

There are many counts of this clonotype. A much bigger clone sits one base away, suggesting this may be a read error. CDR3 amino acids: CSAKQETQYF. As DNA, the CDR3 is TGCAGTGCTAAACAAGAGACCCAGTACTTC. The rearrangement joins TRBV20-1 to TRBJ2-5, with no clear D. CDR3 length: 10 residues. V dropped 4 bases and J dropped 2 bases, with 2 bases sitting between them. The V gene's germline CDR1 is DFQATT and CDR2 SNEGSKA (reference sequence).

This sequence joins TRBV6-1 and TRBJ1-1; D might be TRBD1 (6 bases). V shed 11 bases and J shed 4 bases, with 17 bases lying between them. From germline, CDR1 is MNHNS and CDR2 SASEGT. CDR3 size: 13 residues. Written as DNA, the CDR3 is TGTGCCGCGGACATAGTAGGGGGCACTGAAGCTTTCTTT. This gives the protein CAADIVGGTEAFF.

This clonotype was recorded many times. This chain joins TRBV12-3 or TRBV12-4 and TRBJ2-5, with D maybe TRBD2 (5 bases). This CDR3 has 13 amino acids. V was clipped by 5 bases and J by 5 bases, with 12 bases between them. CDR3 DNA sequence: TGTGCCAGCAGTCCCGACCGGAGGGAGACCCAGTACTTC. It codes for CASSPDRRETQYF.

This clonotype was detected many times. The V call is TRBV2, the J call TRBJ1-2; possibly TRBD1 for D (5 bases). With 3 bases removed from V and 8 bases from J, the gap between germline ends came to 13 bases. CDR3 length: 13 amino acids. CDR1 is SNHLY, CDR2 FYNNEI, per germline. The CDR3 nucleotides read TGTGCCAGCAGTGACAGGGTATTTGGCGGCTACACCTTC. Translated: CASSDRVFGGYTF.

The table lists this clonotype with many counts. The chain carries TRBV10-1 and TRBJ1-5; D is possibly TRBD1 (5 bases). This CDR3 is built from 13 residues. Germline CDR1 is WNHNN and CDR2 is SYGVQD (reference sequence). V shed 4 bases and J shed 5 bases, with 9 bases lying between them. The CDR3 bases are TGCGCCAGCAGTGTGGGGGATTATCAGCCCCAGCATTTT. Encoded protein: CASSVGDYQPQHF.

This clonotype was observed many times. This sequence joins TRBV27 and TRBJ1-2; no clear D. The V and J ends lost 6 bases and 8 bases respectively, with 25 bases between them. Germline CDR1 is MNHEY and CDR2 is SMNVEV (reference sequence). The CDR3 has 16 amino acids. CDR3 protein: CASSELSRVKYGGYTF. The DNA for the CDR3 is TGTGCCAGCAGCGAACTGTCTAGGGTCAAGTATGGGGGCTACACCTTC.

The J gene is TRBJ2-5, the V gene TRBV28; 11 nucleotides line up with TRBD2. Germline V CDR1 and CDR2: MDHEN, SYDVKM. The CDR3 runs to 16 residues. Germline trimming cut 6 bases from V and 4 bases from J; bases unmatched to any gene: 10. This CDR3 reads CASRLIAGGPRETQYF. The CDR3 nucleotides are TGTGCCAGCAGGCTAATAGCGGGAGGGCCAAGAGAGACCCAGTACTTC.

This clonotype appeared many times. This chain uses TRBV5-4 with TRBJ2-7, with D tentatively TRBD1 or TRBD2 (5 bases each). The CDR3 totals 13 residues. The V end lost 4 bases, the J end lost 2 bases, and 10 bases lay between the germline ends. CDR1 is SGHNT, CDR2 YYREEE, per germline (reference sequence). CDR3 amino acids: CASSRGSPYEQYF. The CDR3 DNA follows: TGTGCCAGCAGCCGGGGCAGCCCCTACGAGCAGTACTTC.

This clonotype was seen at least ten times. The chain joins TRBV12-3 or TRBV12-4 to TRBJ1-1; 9 nucleotides align to TRBD1. With 3 bases clipped from V and 4 bases from J, the junction kept 18 bases outside the gene matches. This CDR3 is built from 19 residues. CDR3 region: CASSFGWGTGRFARTEAFF. In DNA, the CDR3 is TGTGCCAGCAGTTTTGGTTGGGGGACAGGGCGATTCGCGCGCACTGAAGCTTTCTTT.

With respect to this clonotype: A much larger clone differs by one base, so this may be a read error. V usage is TRBV4-1 and J usage is TRBJ2-2, with D perhaps TRBD1 (5 bases). Germline V gene lookup returns CDR1 MGHRA and CDR2 YSYEKL. This CDR3 region has 15 residues. This CDR3 reads CVSSQVAGLTGELFF. The CDR3 coding sequence is TGCGTCAGCAGCCAAGTGGCAGGGCTCACCGGGGAGCTGTTTTTT.

The chain links TRBV5-1 to TRBJ2-2; TRBD2 matches 7 bases. J lost 2 bases, V lost 4 bases, and 8 bases had no gene match. The CDR3 spans 16 residues. CDR1 SGHRS and CDR2 YFSETQ come from the germline V gene. CDR3 sequence: CASSETPGLNTGELFF. DNA of the CDR3: TGCGCCAGCAGCGAAACCCCGGGACTAAACACCGGGGAGCTGTTTTTT.

This clonotype was recorded a few times. This could be a read error, since a much larger clone is one nucleotide away. V is TRBV30 and J is TRBJ1-1, with D unresolved. Deletions cut 4 bases from V and 1 base from J, with 4 bases between. The CDR3 extends over 11 amino acids. In germline, CDR1 is GTSNPN, CDR2 SVGIG (reference sequence). CDR3 sequence reads: CAWNTNTEAFF. DNA for the CDR3: TGTGCCTGGAACACGAACACTGAAGCTTTCTTT. The full variable domain, with the rest looked up from reference TRBV30 and TRBJ1-1, is SQTIHQWPATLVQPVGSPLSLECTVEGTSNPNLYWYRQAAGRGLQLLFYSVGIGQISSEVPQNLSASRPQDRQFILSSKKLLLSDSGFYLCAWNTNTEAFFGQGTRLTVV.

The sample holds many counts of this clonotype. The chain joins TRBV6-2 or TRBV6-3 to TRBJ2-7, with 14 positions matching TRBD2. With 2 bases clipped from V and 6 bases from J, the junction kept 12 bases outside the gene matches. The germline V gene encodes CDR1 MNHEY and CDR2 SVGEGT. The CDR3 spans 18 residues. Here the CDR3 reads CASSYPPGLAGGPPEQYF. The CDR3, as DNA: TGTGCCAGCAGTTACCCCCCCGGACTAGCGGGAGGTCCCCCCGAGCAGTACTTC.

The chain has TRBV6-5 and TRBJ1-1, with D possibly matching TRBD1 (6 bases). CDR1 MNHEY and CDR2 SVGAGI come from the germline V gene. The CDR3 runs to 15 residues. V was clipped by 0 bases and J by 7 bases, with 15 bases between them. In DNA form, the CDR3 reads TGTGCCAGCAGTTACTCGAGAGGCAGGGGAAATGAAGCTTTCTTT. Encoded protein: CASSYSRGRGNEAFF.

This clonotype was seen a few times. V and J are TRBV28 and TRBJ2-7, with TRBD2 as a possible D gene (5 bases). CDR3 size: 13 residues. Per the germline V gene, CDR1 is MDHEN and CDR2 is SYDVKM. Trimming removed 3 bases at V and 6 bases at J, with 12 bases between. CDR3 sequence (DNA): TGTGCCAGCAGTTTCTCCGGGAAGCGCGAGCAGTACTTC. This codes for CASSFSGKREQYF.

This rearrangement joins TRBV9 to TRBJ1-2, with TRBD1 matching 9 bases. This CDR3 is 14 amino acids long. Germline V gene lookup returns CDR1 SGDLS and CDR2 YYNGEE. Germline trimming cut 4 bases from V and 6 bases from J; bases unmatched to any gene: 7. The CDR3 is CASSRNRGRNGYTF. The CDR3 DNA is TGTGCCAGCAGCCGGAACAGGGGGCGTAATGGCTACACCTTC.

This clonotype has a count of ten or more. The V call is TRBV6-2 or TRBV6-3, the J call TRBJ2-7; 14 nucleotides agree with TRBD2. V lost 5 bases to trimming and J lost 5 bases; unmatched junction nucleotides: 11. Germline V gene sequence: CDR1 MNHEY, CDR2 SVGEGT. This CDR3 region has 17 residues. In nucleotides, the CDR3 is TGTGCCAGCAGTACAAGTGTAGGGACTAGCGGGAGCAACGAGCAGTACTTC. This codes for CASSTSVGTSGSNEQYF.

This clonotype was recorded at least ten times. The chain uses TRBV28 and TRBJ1-2; TRBD1 might be the D (5 bases). Germline V lookup: CDR1 MDHEN, CDR2 SYDVKM. Trimming took 4 bases from V and 7 from J, leaving 13 bases between them. This CDR3 has 13 residues. The CDR3 reads CASSSGQAGGYTF. DNA for the CDR3: TGTGCCAGCAGTTCCGGACAAGCGGGTGGCTACACCTTC.

This chain uses TRBV3-1 with TRBJ2-7; TRBD2 agrees at 13 bases. The CDR3 is made up of 17 amino acids. Trimming cost V 2 bases and J 3 bases; bases outside gene matches: 7. CDR1 is LGHDT, CDR2 YNNKEL, per germline (reference sequence). CDR3 protein: CASSQLTSGRGGYEQYF. CDR3 nucleotides: TGTGCCAGCAGCCAACTAACTAGCGGGAGGGGAGGCTACGAGCAGTACTTC.

This clonotype appeared many times. The CDR3 DNA is TGTGCCAGCAGCTTAGAGAGGGAGGGCCAGTACTTC. It translates to CASSLEREGQYF. The chain is built from TRBV11-2 and TRBJ2-5, with 7 bases fitting TRBD2. With 0 bases clipped from V and 10 bases from J, the junction kept 2 bases outside the gene matches. This CDR3 comprises 12 residues. Germline V gives CDR1 SGHAT, CDR2 FQNNGV.